This TCR beta chain was observed in a study of HIV-infected patients and healthy controls (dated by TCRdb to the mid-2010s). V gives up 3 bases and J gives up 2 bases, and the segment between their germline ends measures 10 bases. As encoded in the germline V gene, CDR1 is KGHSH while CDR2 is LQKENI. There are 14 amino acids in the CDR3, from cysteine to phenylalanine inclusive. The kept DNA is CDR3 alone, 42 bases in frame from the first base. The library came from 5' RACE. The sample was run on an Illumina MiSeq. The public reads were run again by TCRdb, first through fastp at Q25 and then through MiXCR, and only productive beta chains were kept. Rows are combined by CDR3 protein, so each entry shows the most common genes and DNA. Within this sample are 65,000 to 70,000 distinct CDR3 sequences, with roughly a sixth of them counted one time only. The leading ten clones occupy less than 6% of the sample.

Comment on this clonotype: No cognate antigen has been identified for it. Qualities for individual bases were not recorded, and no much larger clone is one base off.

This TCR was sampled from a human donor in good health. The sequence links TRBV18 to TRBJ1-2, with the D segment identity uncertain. The sequenced material came from CD4+ T cells from blood. The CDR3 region reads CASSPVPKNYGYTF. The DNA is as follows: TGTGCCAGCTCACCCGTCCCGAAGAACTATGGCTACACCTTC.